Listed below are T cell receptor beta chains from one sample, sequenced in a study of somatic mutations in cytotoxic T cells in rheumatoid arthritis. Profiled with immunoSEQ multiplex PCR; TCRdb holds only in-frame clones, not every one. The repertoire has over 8,500 clones, roughly 73% of them found once; the top ten carry roughly 35%. Sequencing input: CD8+ T cells sorted from blood. These receptors were obtained from a man aged 55-75 years in good health. The CDR3 runs from the conserved cysteine through the conserved F or W. D genes are given only for firm matches. The listing skips clone size in some rows; elsewhere it reads once, few, many or a size class.

V: TRBV19
D: -
size: -
J: TRBJ2-1
length: 13
DNA: TGTGCCAGTAGTCTCCAGGGTGGAGATGAGCAGTTCTTC
CDR3: CASSLQGGDEQFF

V: TRBV7-9
D: TRBD1
size: -
J: TRBJ1-2
length: 14
DNA: TGTGCCAGCAGCCTCGGGACAGCGTTTGATGGCTACACCTTC
CDR3: CASSLGTAFDGYTF

V: TRBV29-1
D: -
size: -
J: TRBJ2-7
length: 13
DNA: TGCAGCGTTGAGGTCAGGGACTCCTACGAGCAGTACTTC
CDR3: CSVEVRDSYEQYF

V: TRBV5-6
D: -
size: -
J: TRBJ2-7
length: 13
DNA: TGTGCCAGCAGCTTTGGGAGCGCCTACGAGCAGTACTTC
CDR3: CASSFGSAYEQYF

V: TRBV30
D: TRBD1
size: -
J: TRBJ2-2
length: 12
DNA: TGTGCCCGCGACAGGGGCACCGGGGAGCTGTTTTTT
CDR3: CARDRGTGELFF

V: TRBV29-1
D: TRBD1
size: few
J: TRBJ2-7
length: 13
DNA: TGCAGCGTAACGACAGGGGTCTCCTACGAGCAGTACTTC
CDR3: CSVTTGVSYEQYF

V: TRBV28
D: -
size: -
J: TRBJ1-1
length: 14
DNA: TGTGCCAGCAGCCTCACAGAGACCAACACTGAAGCTTTCTTT
CDR3: CASSLTETNTEAFF

V: TRBV28
D: TRBD2
size: -
J: TRBJ2-1
length: 15
DNA: TGTGCCAGCAGTTTATCCGGGGGGGCTCGGAATGAGCAGTTCTTC
CDR3: CASSLSGGARNEQFF

V: TRBV4-1
D: TRBD1
size: -
J: TRBJ2-2
length: 15
DNA: TGCGCCAGCAGCCCCGGGACAGGGTACACCGGGGAGCTGTTTTTT
CDR3: CASSPGTGYTGELFF

V: TRBV6-5
D: -
size: -
J: TRBJ1-1
length: 15
DNA: TGTGCCAGCAGCCCTCCAGGACGGGCGAACACTGAAGCTTTCTTT
CDR3: CASSPPGRANTEAFF

V: TRBV7-6
D: TRBD1
size: -
J: TRBJ1-4
length: 17
DNA: TGTGCCAGCAGCCCGAAGACAGGGGGTTATGGTAATGAAAAACTGTTTTTT
CDR3: CASSPKTGGYGNEKLFF

V: TRBV11-2
D: TRBD1
size: -
J: TRBJ1-1
length: 16
DNA: TGTGCCAGCAGCTTAGTTACGGGACAGGGGGCCACTGAAGCTTTCTTT
CDR3: CASSLVTGQGATEAFF

V: TRBV29-1
D: -
size: -
J: TRBJ1-2
length: 12
DNA: TGCAGCGTTCCGGGCCCGAACTATGGCTACACCTTC
CDR3: CSVPGPNYGYTF

V: TRBV7-6
D: -
size: -
J: TRBJ2-1
length: 13
DNA: TGTGCCAGCAGCTTAGCGGGTCTCAATGAGCAGTTCTTC
CDR3: CASSLAGLNEQFF

V: TRBV10-2
D: -
size: -
J: TRBJ1-3
length: 14
DNA: TGCGCCAGCAGTGTTGGACAGCGAGGAAACACCATATATTTT
CDR3: CASSVGQRGNTIYF

V: TRBV7-8
D: -
size: -
J: TRBJ2-2
length: 14
DNA: TGTGCCAGCAGCTTAGGACATGGGACCGGGGAGCTGTTTTTT
CDR3: CASSLGHGTGELFF

V: TRBV28
D: -
size: medium-sized
J: TRBJ2-5
length: 14
DNA: TGTGCCAGCAGGCCGGGACTTCTCCAAGAGACCCAGTACTTC
CDR3: CASRPGLLQETQYF

V: TRBV7-6
D: TRBD1
size: -
J: TRBJ1-6
length: 16
DNA: TGTGCCAGCAGCTCGACCCGACAGGGCGGGAATTCACCCCTCCACTTT
CDR3: CASSSTRQGGNSPLHF

V: TRBV29-1
D: -
size: -
J: TRBJ2-3
length: 15
DNA: TGCAGCGTTGAAAAAATACAGGAGAATTTAGATACGCAGTATTTT
CDR3: CSVEKIQENLDTQYF

V: TRBV4-3
D: -
size: -
J: TRBJ1-6
length: 15
DNA: TGCGCCAGCAGCCAAGAAGGCGCAGAGAATTCACCCCTCCACTTT
CDR3: CASSQEGAENSPLHF

V: TRBV5-1
D: -
size: -
J: TRBJ2-3
length: 15
DNA: TGCGCCAGCAGCTTGGAGGCCAGTAGCACAGATACGCAGTATTTT
CDR3: CASSLEASSTDTQYF

V: TRBV27
D: -
size: -
J: TRBJ1-1
length: 14
DNA: TGTGCCAGCAGCATCGGGTTTAGGCAGGGATCAGCTTTCTTT
CDR3: CASSIGFRQGSAFF

V: TRBV27
D: -
size: -
J: TRBJ1-1
length: 15
DNA: TGTGCCAGCAGTTCCCTCGGACAGTTGAACACTGAAGCTTTCTTT
CDR3: CASSSLGQLNTEAFF

V: TRBV9
D: TRBD1
size: -
J: TRBJ2-7
length: 15
DNA: TGTGCCAGCAGCGACCGGGACAGGGGAGGCGACGAGCAGTACTTC
CDR3: CASSDRDRGGDEQYF

V: TRBV7-9
D: TRBD1
size: few
J: TRBJ1-2
length: 13
DNA: TGTGCCAGCAGCCAGGGGGTTAACTATGGCTACACCTTC
CDR3: CASSQGVNYGYTF

V: TRBV4-1
D: -
size: -
J: TRBJ2-1
length: 17
DNA: TGCGCCAGCAGCCAAGATGAACGGGGGAAACTGGGGAGTGAGCAGTTCTTC
CDR3: CASSQDERGKLGSEQFF

V: TRBV5-4
D: TRBD2
size: -
J: TRBJ2-7
length: 16
DNA: TGTGCCAGCAGCTTGGCATTAGGGACTAGCGGGAGCGAGCAGTACTTC
CDR3: CASSLALGTSGSEQYF

V: TRBV5-4
D: -
size: few
J: TRBJ2-1
length: 12
DNA: TGTGCCAGCAGCAAAGGACAGCCTGAGCAGTTCTTC
CDR3: CASSKGQPEQFF

V: TRBV12-5
D: -
size: few
J: TRBJ2-1
length: 13
DNA: TGTGCTAGTGGAGATCCACTGTACAATGAGCAGTTCTTC
CDR3: CASGDPLYNEQFF

V: TRBV4-2
D: TRBD2
size: -
J: TRBJ2-2
length: 15
DNA: TGTGCCAGCAGCGCAAGCGGGGCGGTCACCGGGGAGCTGTTTTTT
CDR3: CASSASGAVTGELFF

V: TRBV19
D: -
size: -
J: TRBJ1-5
length: 12
DNA: TGTGCCAGTGGAGGGGACAATCAGCCCCAGCATTTT
CDR3: CASGGDNQPQHF

V: TRBV7-9
D: TRBD2
size: -
J: TRBJ2-1
length: 17
DNA: TGTGCCAGCAGCCCCCCAGGAGCGGGGGGGTTCTACAATGAGCAGTTCTTC
CDR3: CASSPPGAGGFYNEQFF

V: TRBV13
D: -
size: -
J: TRBJ2-3
length: 16
DNA: TGTGCCAGCAGCGCAACTCAACAGGGAAGCACAGATACGCAGTATTTT
CDR3: CASSATQQGSTDTQYF

V: TRBV27
D: TRBD2
size: few
J: TRBJ2-7
length: 14
DNA: TGTGCCAGCCATTCTTTAGCGGGAGTCTACGAGCAGTACTTC
CDR3: CASHSLAGVYEQYF

V: TRBV29-1
D: -
size: -
J: TRBJ2-5
length: 12
DNA: TGCAGCGTTGAAGAGGCGGAAGAGACCCAGTACTTC
CDR3: CSVEEAEETQYF

V: TRBV5-6
D: TRBD2
size: -
J: TRBJ2-1
length: 14
DNA: TGTGCCAGCAGCGACGGGACTAGCAGTGGTGAGCAGTTCTTC
CDR3: CASSDGTSSGEQFF

V: TRBV27
D: TRBD2
size: -
J: TRBJ2-3
length: 17
DNA: TGTGCCAGCAGTTTTTCCGGGGGGGTAGTACCCACGGATACGCAGTATTTT
CDR3: CASSFSGGVVPTDTQYF

V: TRBV5-6
D: -
size: -
J: TRBJ2-7
length: 16
DNA: TGTGCCAGCAGCCCCGGGGGAGAGGATCCCCGCTACGAGCAGTACTTC
CDR3: CASSPGGEDPRYEQYF

V: TRBV5-1
D: TRBD1
size: few
J: TRBJ2-7
length: 15
DNA: TGCGCCAGCAGCAGCCAACCGGACAGGCTCTACGAGCAGTACTTC
CDR3: CASSSQPDRLYEQYF

V: TRBV4-3
D: -
size: -
J: TRBJ1-3
length: 16
DNA: TGCGCCAGCAGCCAAGGGGTAGGACACTCTGGAAACACCATATATTTT
CDR3: CASSQGVGHSGNTIYF

V: TRBV27
D: -
size: -
J: TRBJ1-5
length: 15
DNA: TGTGCCAGCAGGGCACAGGGTTTCCTCAATCAGCCCCAGCATTTT
CDR3: CASRAQGFLNQPQHF

V: TRBV19
D: TRBD1
size: -
J: TRBJ2-6
length: 16
DNA: TGTGCCAGTAGTATAGCAGGGGGCCTTGGGGCCAACGTCCTGACTTTC
CDR3: CASSIAGGLGANVLTF

V: TRBV19
D: TRBD1
size: -
J: TRBJ2-7
length: 14
DNA: TGTGCCAGTAGCCTACAGGGGACCCCCTACGAGCAGTACTTC
CDR3: CASSLQGTPYEQYF

V: TRBV11-2
D: -
size: once
J: TRBJ2-5
length: 14
DNA: TGTGCCAGCAGCCCCCCCCTGGAGAGGGAGACCCAGTACTTC
CDR3: CASSPPLERETQYF

V: TRBV27
D: -
size: -
J: TRBJ1-1
length: 15
DNA: TGTGCCAGCAGTTTTGTGGGGCAGTTGAACACTGAAGCTTTCTTT
CDR3: CASSFVGQLNTEAFF

V: TRBV4-3
D: -
size: -
J: TRBJ1-5
length: 16
DNA: TGCGCCAGCAGCCAAGATTGGGAGGGGCGGGTTCAGCCCCAGCATTTT
CDR3: CASSQDWEGRVQPQHF